This is a list of T cell receptor beta chains from one sample in a study of blood T cell repertoires in COVID-19. The assay was immunoSEQ multiplex PCR, and TCRdb's table has in-frame clones only and misses some. The sample has about 88,000 clones, around nine tenths seen once. Sequencing was carried out using peripheral blood. These receptors were taken from a man aged 55 to 69 with acute or convalescent COVID-19. CDR3s include the opening cysteine and the closing phenylalanine or tryptophan. Fields, in order: clone size, J gene, V gene, D gene, CDR3 protein, CDR3 DNA. The D gene is left open where the match is weak. Rows may omit the clone size; those that give it use once, few, many or a size class.

clone_size: .; j_call: TRBJ2-3; v_call: TRBV28; d_call: TRBD2; cdr3_aa: CASSLPRTSGSTDTQYF; cdr3_nt: TGTGCCAGCAGTCTTCCCCGGACTAGCGGGAGTACAGATACGCAGTATTTT
clone_size: .; j_call: TRBJ2-2; v_call: TRBV6-6; d_call: TRBD1; cdr3_aa: CASAGTGVAGGELFF; cdr3_nt: TGTGCCAGCGCCGGGACAGGGGTGGCCGGCGGGGAGCTGTTTTTT
clone_size: .; j_call: TRBJ2-6; v_call: TRBV5-6; d_call: .; cdr3_aa: CASSLAGIGANVLTF; cdr3_nt: TGTGCCAGCAGCTTGGCAGGGATTGGGGCCAACGTCCTGACTTTC
clone_size: once; j_call: TRBJ2-4; v_call: TRBV7-2; d_call: TRBD1; cdr3_aa: CASSKQAGQGKNIQYF; cdr3_nt: TGTGCCAGCAGCAAACAGGCCGGACAGGGTAAAAACATTCAGTACTTC
clone_size: .; j_call: TRBJ2-7; v_call: TRBV28; d_call: TRBD2; cdr3_aa: CASSLSPGGPGEQYF; cdr3_nt: TGTGCCAGCAGTTTATCACCGGGAGGGCCGGGAGAGCAGTACTTC
clone_size: .; j_call: TRBJ2-2; v_call: TRBV7-6; d_call: TRBD1; cdr3_aa: CATRQGYTTGELFF; cdr3_nt: TGTGCCACTAGACAGGGTTATACCACCGGGGAGCTGTTTTTT
clone_size: .; j_call: TRBJ2-7; v_call: TRBV6-5; d_call: .; cdr3_aa: CASRPRLDYEQYF; cdr3_nt: TGTGCCAGCAGGCCGAGACTGGACTACGAGCAGTACTTC
clone_size: .; j_call: TRBJ2-5; v_call: TRBV19; d_call: .; cdr3_aa: CASSTSSVQETQYF; cdr3_nt: TGTGCCAGTAGTACCTCTAGCGTACAAGAGACCCAGTACTTC
clone_size: .; j_call: TRBJ2-1; v_call: TRBV15; d_call: TRBD2; cdr3_aa: CATSPGAGGPNEQFF; cdr3_nt: TGTGCCACCAGCCCGGGGGCGGGAGGGCCTAATGAGCAGTTCTTC
clone_size: .; j_call: TRBJ2-1; v_call: TRBV23-1; d_call: .; cdr3_aa: CARPTPRGPRQFF; cdr3_nt: TGCGCCAGGCCGACCCCGCGGGGGCCTAGGCAGTTCTTC
clone_size: .; j_call: TRBJ2-5; v_call: TRBV28; d_call: TRBD2; cdr3_aa: CASSLTGLAGGEETQYF; cdr3_nt: TGTGCCAGCAGTTTAACGGGACTAGCGGGAGGAGAAGAGACCCAGTACTTC
clone_size: .; j_call: TRBJ2-7; v_call: TRBV6-5; d_call: TRBD1; cdr3_aa: CASSPGTGGPYEQYF; cdr3_nt: TGTGCCAGCAGTCCCGGGACAGGGGGTCCCTACGAGCAGTACTTC
clone_size: .; j_call: TRBJ1-5; v_call: TRBV7-2; d_call: .; cdr3_aa: CASSLDDGEPQHF; cdr3_nt: TGTGCCAGCAGCTTAGACGACGGGGAGCCCCAGCATTTT
clone_size: .; j_call: TRBJ1-4; v_call: TRBV6-5; d_call: .; cdr3_aa: CASSSWGGLKEKLFF; cdr3_nt: TGTGCCAGCAGCTCCTGGGGGGGGTTAAAGGAAAAACTGTTTTTT
clone_size: few; j_call: TRBJ1-5; v_call: TRBV5-6; d_call: .; cdr3_aa: CASSSSRGNNQPQHF; cdr3_nt: TGTGCCAGCAGCTCCTCAAGGGGGAACAATCAGCCCCAGCATTTT
clone_size: .; j_call: TRBJ2-7; v_call: TRBV30; d_call: .; cdr3_aa: CAWRPPALYEQYF; cdr3_nt: TGTGCCTGGAGGCCCCCAGCGCTCTACGAGCAGTACTTC
clone_size: .; j_call: TRBJ2-7; v_call: TRBV11-2; d_call: TRBD2; cdr3_aa: CASSLGGGEQYF; cdr3_nt: TGTGCCAGCAGCTTAGGGGGGGGCGAGCAGTACTTC
clone_size: .; j_call: TRBJ2-7; v_call: TRBV19; d_call: TRBD2; cdr3_aa: CASSLTPGLDTEQYF; cdr3_nt: TGTGCCAGTAGTCTCACACCGGGACTAGATACCGAGCAGTACTTC
clone_size: .; j_call: TRBJ2-1; v_call: TRBV24-1; d_call: .; cdr3_aa: CATSDFGGGNEQFF; cdr3_nt: TGTGCCACCAGTGATTTCGGGGGTGGCAATGAGCAGTTCTTC
clone_size: .; j_call: TRBJ1-5; v_call: TRBV19; d_call: TRBD1; cdr3_aa: CASSTWDRGANQPQHF; cdr3_nt: TGTGCCAGTAGTACCTGGGACAGGGGGGCGAATCAGCCCCAGCATTTT
clone_size: once; j_call: TRBJ2-2; v_call: TRBV11-3; d_call: TRBD2; cdr3_aa: CASSSHSGTSGRADTGELFF; cdr3_nt: TGTGCCAGCAGCTCTCACTCCGGGACTAGCGGGAGGGCCGACACCGGGGAGCTGTTTTTT
clone_size: .; j_call: TRBJ2-3; v_call: TRBV4-1; d_call: TRBD1; cdr3_aa: CASSQDGTGGGADTQYF; cdr3_nt: TGCGCCAGCAGCCAAGATGGGACAGGGGGCGGTGCAGATACGCAGTATTTT
clone_size: once; j_call: TRBJ2-1; v_call: TRBV6-4; d_call: TRBD1; cdr3_aa: CASSLGQGMDEQFF; cdr3_nt: TGTGCCAGCAGTCTCGGACAGGGAATGGATGAGCAGTTCTTC
clone_size: .; j_call: TRBJ1-6; v_call: TRBV5-5; d_call: TRBD1; cdr3_aa: CASSLVPLVGGGNSPLHF; cdr3_nt: TGTGCCAGCAGCTTGGTACCCTTAGTAGGGGGCGGCAATTCACCCCTCCACTTT
clone_size: .; j_call: TRBJ2-2; v_call: TRBV5-4; d_call: .; cdr3_aa: CASSRGTGELFF; cdr3_nt: TGTGCCAGCAGCCGCGGCACCGGGGAGCTGTTTTTT
clone_size: .; j_call: TRBJ2-1; v_call: TRBV19; d_call: .; cdr3_aa: CASSANGGYEQFF; cdr3_nt: TGTGCCAGTAGTGCCAATGGGGGGTATGAGCAGTTCTTC
clone_size: .; j_call: TRBJ2-6; v_call: TRBV7-3; d_call: .; cdr3_aa: CASSPRVNSGANVLTF; cdr3_nt: TGTGCCAGCAGCCCCCGGGTCAACTCTGGGGCCAACGTCCTGACTTTC
clone_size: .; j_call: TRBJ2-7; v_call: TRBV7-2; d_call: .; cdr3_aa: CASSFGRETYEQYF; cdr3_nt: TGTGCCAGCAGCTTTGGTCGGGAGACCTACGAGCAGTACTTC
clone_size: .; j_call: TRBJ1-2; v_call: TRBV28; d_call: .; cdr3_aa: CASLGTMSSPSYGYTF; cdr3_nt: TGTGCCAGCCTGGGGACAATGTCTAGCCCGTCTTATGGCTACACCTTC
clone_size: .; j_call: TRBJ1-6; v_call: TRBV11-1; d_call: TRBD1; cdr3_aa: CASSSRGNNSPLHF; cdr3_nt: TGTGCCAGCAGCTCCAGGGGGAACAATTCACCCCTCCACTTT
clone_size: .; j_call: TRBJ1-1; v_call: TRBV7-9; d_call: TRBD1; cdr3_aa: CASSLGGTGADTEAFF; cdr3_nt: TGTGCCAGCAGCTTAGGCGGGACAGGGGCGGACACTGAAGCTTTCTTT
clone_size: .; j_call: TRBJ1-3; v_call: TRBV3-1/TRBV3-2; d_call: .; cdr3_aa: CASSQDSTGGNTIYF; cdr3_nt: TGTGCCAGCAGCCAAGATTCTACAGGCGGAAACACCATATATTTT
clone_size: .; j_call: TRBJ1-2; v_call: TRBV7-9; d_call: TRBD1; cdr3_aa: CASSLDRGGGYTF; cdr3_nt: TGTGCCAGCAGCTTGGACAGGGGGGGTGGCTACACCTTC
clone_size: .; j_call: TRBJ2-7; v_call: TRBV28; d_call: .; cdr3_aa: CASSRRPGASSYEQYF; cdr3_nt: TGTGCCAGCAGTCGTCGACCAGGGGCGAGCTCCTACGAGCAGTACTTC
clone_size: once; j_call: TRBJ2-5; v_call: TRBV5-5; d_call: .; cdr3_aa: CASRLQVGQETQYF; cdr3_nt: TGTGCCAGCAGACTACAGGTGGGACAAGAGACCCAGTACTTC
clone_size: few; j_call: TRBJ2-5; v_call: TRBV12-5; d_call: .; cdr3_aa: CASGPGQRTGETQYF; cdr3_nt: TGTGCTAGTGGACCCGGACAGAGAACGGGAGAGACCCAGTACTTC
clone_size: .; j_call: TRBJ1-5; v_call: TRBV19; d_call: .; cdr3_aa: CASSMWLEDQPQHF; cdr3_nt: TGTGCCAGTAGTATGTGGCTCGAAGATCAGCCCCAGCATTTT
clone_size: .; j_call: TRBJ2-5; v_call: TRBV5-5; d_call: .; cdr3_aa: CASSGGTANQETQYF; cdr3_nt: TGTGCCAGCAGCGGGGGGACTGCCAACCAAGAGACCCAGTACTTC
clone_size: once; j_call: TRBJ1-2; v_call: TRBV28; d_call: TRBD1; cdr3_aa: CASSLIQGAPRYYGYTF; cdr3_nt: TGTGCCAGCAGTTTAATTCAGGGGGCGCCAAGGTACTATGGCTACACCTTC
clone_size: .; j_call: TRBJ2-7; v_call: TRBV15; d_call: .; cdr3_aa: CATSRDPDSSNEQYF; cdr3_nt: TGTGCCACCAGCAGAGACCCCGACAGTTCCAACGAGCAGTACTTC
clone_size: .; j_call: TRBJ1-3; v_call: TRBV7-2; d_call: .; cdr3_aa: CASSLDRAFSGNTIYF; cdr3_nt: TGTGCCAGCAGCTTAGACAGGGCCTTCTCTGGAAACACCATATATTTT
clone_size: .; j_call: TRBJ2-5; v_call: TRBV7-2; d_call: TRBD2; cdr3_aa: CASSLVWRSSGRPETQYF; cdr3_nt: TGTGCCAGCAGCTTAGTGTGGAGGAGTAGCGGGAGGCCAGAGACCCAGTACTTC
clone_size: .; j_call: TRBJ2-7; v_call: TRBV7-2; d_call: TRBD2; cdr3_aa: CASSFASGSYEQYF; cdr3_nt: TGTGCCAGCAGCTTCGCTAGCGGGAGTTACGAGCAGTACTTC
clone_size: .; j_call: TRBJ2-1; v_call: TRBV10-3; d_call: TRBD2; cdr3_aa: CAISELAGGSNEQFF; cdr3_nt: TGTGCCATCAGTGAGTTAGCGGGAGGGAGCAATGAGCAGTTCTTC
clone_size: .; j_call: TRBJ2-1; v_call: TRBV7-8; d_call: TRBD2; cdr3_aa: CASSLVGTSGNEQFF; cdr3_nt: TGTGCCAGCAGCTTAGTGGGGACTAGCGGCAATGAGCAGTTCTTC
clone_size: .; j_call: TRBJ2-1; v_call: TRBV9; d_call: TRBD2; cdr3_aa: CASSAISGNPGNEQFF; cdr3_nt: TGTGCCAGCAGCGCCATTAGCGGGAACCCAGGCAATGAGCAGTTCTTC
clone_size: .; j_call: TRBJ1-1; v_call: TRBV12-3/TRBV12-4; d_call: .; cdr3_aa: CASSLTGNTEAFF; cdr3_nt: TGTGCCAGCAGTTTAACTGGGAACACTGAAGCTTTCTTT
clone_size: .; j_call: TRBJ2-3; v_call: TRBV19; d_call: TRBD1; cdr3_aa: CASSGQGGTDTQYF; cdr3_nt: TGTGCCAGTAGCGGACAGGGGGGGACAGATACGCAGTATTTT
clone_size: once; j_call: TRBJ2-7; v_call: TRBV5-4; d_call: TRBD1; cdr3_aa: CASSLGFGTGAYEQYF; cdr3_nt: TGTGCCAGCAGCTTGGGATTCGGGACAGGTGCCTACGAGCAGTACTTC
clone_size: once; j_call: TRBJ2-1; v_call: TRBV4-3; d_call: .; cdr3_aa: CASSQGRLSSYNEQFF; cdr3_nt: TGCGCCAGCAGCCAGGGTAGACTGAGCTCCTACAATGAGCAGTTCTTC
clone_size: .; j_call: TRBJ2-5; v_call: TRBV5-4; d_call: TRBD1; cdr3_aa: CASSLHGTGGVQYF; cdr3_nt: TGTGCCAGCAGCTTGCATGGGACAGGGGGGGTCCAGTACTTC
clone_size: few; j_call: TRBJ1-1; v_call: TRBV29-1; d_call: .; cdr3_aa: CSVEDGAFF; cdr3_nt: TGCAGCGTTGAAGACGGAGCTTTCTTT
clone_size: .; j_call: TRBJ1-2; v_call: TRBV5-1; d_call: TRBD1; cdr3_aa: CASSLEGANGYTF; cdr3_nt: TGCGCCAGCAGCTTGGAGGGGGCGAATGGCTACACCTTC
clone_size: .; j_call: TRBJ2-7; v_call: TRBV10-3; d_call: .; cdr3_aa: CAISEFGQQGEQYF; cdr3_nt: TGTGCCATCAGTGAATTTGGACAGCAAGGCGAGCAGTACTTC
clone_size: .; j_call: TRBJ2-4; v_call: TRBV7-2; d_call: TRBD1; cdr3_aa: CASSLFLGQGSIQYF; cdr3_nt: TGTGCCAGCAGCTTATTTTTGGGACAGGGAAGCATTCAGTACTTC
clone_size: .; j_call: TRBJ2-1; v_call: TRBV10-1; d_call: TRBD1; cdr3_aa: CASSESPVGQGFEQFF; cdr3_nt: TGCGCCAGCAGTGAGTCTCCAGTAGGACAGGGGTTTGAGCAGTTCTTC
clone_size: .; j_call: TRBJ1-1; v_call: TRBV4-1; d_call: .; cdr3_aa: CASSQEMEMNTEAFF; cdr3_nt: TGCGCCAGCAGCCAAGAAATGGAGATGAACACTGAAGCTTTCTTT
clone_size: once; j_call: TRBJ2-1; v_call: TRBV6-5; d_call: .; cdr3_aa: CASSYGGGWDNEQFF; cdr3_nt: TGTGCCAGCAGTTACGGGGGCGGGTGGGACAATGAGCAGTTCTTC
clone_size: few; j_call: TRBJ2-5; v_call: TRBV6-5; d_call: .; cdr3_aa: CASSLTTEPWETQYF; cdr3_nt: TGTGCCAGCAGTTTAACGACAGAGCCGTGGGAGACCCAGTACTTC
clone_size: .; j_call: TRBJ2-7; v_call: TRBV2; d_call: .; cdr3_aa: CASGQVSYEQYF; cdr3_nt: TGTGCCAGCGGACAAGTCTCCTACGAGCAGTACTTC